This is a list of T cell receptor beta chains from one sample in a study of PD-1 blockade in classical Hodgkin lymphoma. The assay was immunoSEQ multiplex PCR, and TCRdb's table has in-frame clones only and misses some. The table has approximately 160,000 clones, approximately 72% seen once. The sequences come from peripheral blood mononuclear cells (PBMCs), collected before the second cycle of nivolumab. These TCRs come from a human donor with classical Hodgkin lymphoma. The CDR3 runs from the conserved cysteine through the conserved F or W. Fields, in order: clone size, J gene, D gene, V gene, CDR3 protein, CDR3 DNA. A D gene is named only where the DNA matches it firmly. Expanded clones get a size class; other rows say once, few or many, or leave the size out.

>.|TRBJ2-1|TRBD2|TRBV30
CAWSGTSGRPYNEQFF
TGTGCCTGGAGTGGAACTAGCGGGAGACCCTACAATGAGCAGTTCTTC
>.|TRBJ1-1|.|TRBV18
CASSYRVADTEAFF
TGTGCCAGCTCGTACAGGGTGGCGGACACTGAAGCTTTCTTT
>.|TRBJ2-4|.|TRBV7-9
CASSLGVGNLAKNIQYF
TGTGCCAGCAGCTTAGGAGTGGGGAATTTAGCCAAAAACATTCAGTACTTC
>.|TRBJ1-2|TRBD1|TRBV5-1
CASSLAPGTGGVYGYTF
TGCGCCAGCAGCTTGGCCCCCGGGACAGGGGGAGTCTATGGCTACACCTTC
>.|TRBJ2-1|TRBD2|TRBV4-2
CASRSAGGPNNEQFF
TGTGCCAGCAGGTCAGCGGGGGGGCCTAACAATGAGCAGTTCTTC
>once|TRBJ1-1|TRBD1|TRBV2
CASSGQGNTEAFF
TGTGCCAGCAGCGGACAGGGAAACACTGAAGCTTTCTTT
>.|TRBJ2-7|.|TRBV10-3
CAISDDGYEQYF
TGTGCCATCAGTGATGATGGCTACGAGCAGTACTTC
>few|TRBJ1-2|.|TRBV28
CASNRGPRVYGYTF
TGTGCCAGCAATCGTGGACCGAGGGTATATGGCTACACCTTC
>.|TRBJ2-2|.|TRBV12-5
CASGLRWTGTGELFF
TGTGCTAGTGGTTTGAGGTGGACGGGCACCGGGGAGCTGTTTTTT
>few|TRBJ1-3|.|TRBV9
CASSVEGTTTGNTIYF
TGTGCCAGCAGCGTAGAAGGGACAACCACTGGAAACACCATATATTTT
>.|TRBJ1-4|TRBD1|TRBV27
CASSLWDRTNEKLFF
TGTGCCAGCAGTTTATGGGACAGAACTAATGAAAAACTGTTTTTT